These 5 T cell receptor beta chains were all obtained from the same sample, sequenced in a study of shared clonotypes between healthy human individuals. Generated by immunoSEQ multiplex PCR, the TCRdb table keeps only in-frame clones and is missing some. The sample includes roughly 890,000 clones, approximately 92% of them seen just once. Naive CD8 populations comprised CD45RO-negative cells positively selected for CCR7, excluding terminally differentiated effector memory CD45RA+ cells. Source material: naive CD8+ T cells sorted from blood. The source of these receptors is a man younger than 40 in good health.

This chain links TRBV7-8 with TRBJ2-1; D possibly corresponds to TRBD2 (5 bases). This CDR3 comprises 14 residues. Deletions cut 2 bases from V and 7 bases from J, with 12 bases between. Germline V gene data show CDR1 as SGHVS and CDR2 as FQNEAQ. CDR3 amino acids: CASSLWEHRNEQFF. The CDR3 nucleotides are TGTGCCAGCAGCTTATGGGAGCACCGTAATGAGCAGTTCTTC.

This clone was counted a single time. The V gene is TRBV25-1, the J gene TRBJ2-7; 9 bases line up with TRBD1. Germline V gene data show CDR1 as MGHDK and CDR2 as SYGVNS. V lost 3 bases, J lost 2 bases, and 2 bases stayed unmatched. The CDR3 spans 14 residues. CDR3 loop: CASSEGQGTYEQYF. The CDR3 coding sequence is TGTGCCAGCAGTGAGGGACAGGGAACCTACGAGCAGTACTTC.

J is TRBJ1-1 and V is TRBV7-2; D unclear. Germline V CDR1 and CDR2: SGHTA, FQGNSA. The CDR3 length is 14 residues. Trimming pared 3 bases from V and 0 bases from J, leaving 8 bases between. The CDR3 loop is CASSFVGLNTEAFF. Here the CDR3 DNA reads TGTGCCAGCAGCTTTGTCGGATTGAACACTGAAGCTTTCTTT.

The rearrangement links TRBV6-1 to TRBJ2-1, with D uncertain. Looked up from germline, CDR1 is MNHNS and CDR2 is SASEGT. CDR3 length: 15 amino acids. The ends were cut back, 4 bases at V and 0 bases at J, with 10 bases in the middle. CDR3 nucleotide sequence: TGTGCCAGCAGTGCGGTGACCCTCTCCTACAATGAGCAGTTCTTC. Protein sequence: CASSAVTLSYNEQFF.

This clone was observed many times. The chain couples TRBV28 to TRBJ2-3; D may be TRBD1 or TRBD2 (5 bases each). Between the trimmed V and J ends, which lost 8 bases and 6 bases, there was a span of 6 bases. The V gene's germline CDR1 is MDHEN and CDR2 SYDVKM. The CDR3 has 10 amino acids. CDR3 in amino acids: CASEGDTQYF. The DNA for the CDR3 is TGTGCCAGCGAGGGGGATACGCAGTATTTT.